This T cell receptor (beta chain) was identified during a study of blood T cell repertoires in COVID-19. In the study overall: Samples came from the United States, Italy and Spain, spanning acute and convalescent COVID-19.

V shed 4 bases and J shed 1 base, with 12 bases lying between them. This CDR3 is 15 amino acids long. Per germline, CDR1 ENHRY and CDR2 SYGVKD. In the study's own analysis: Reference gene primer amplification in the assay estimated nucleated cell counts. Generated by immunoSEQ multiplex PCR, the TCRdb table keeps only in-frame clones and is missing some. That table supplies the V and J calls and clone size; D and trimming were determined from the DNA. Among around 230,000 clones listed, around 84% were seen once. Sequencing was performed on peripheral blood. This TCR derives from a middle-aged man who had recovered from COVID-19. V gene TRBV10-3 combines with J gene TRBJ2-3; a weak D match, TRBD2 (5 bases). CDR3 region: CAISGSRVGTDTQYF. The DNA for the CDR3 is TGTGCCATCAGTGGTTCGAGGGTGGGCACAGATACGCAGTATTTT.